One T cell receptor (beta chain) is described in this entry. No antigen is known for it. Base qualities are not at hand, and no much larger clone is one base apart. Interpreted using the paper, the treatment or condition label stands for: approximately 18 received Ad26.COV2.S at low or high dose, single or two shots; roughly five received placebo; per-sample allocation not given. For vaccine and placebo recipients, repertoires were sequenced using samples collected on day 63 after the first injection. In Cohort 1b, around 23 adults aged 18-55 years were enrolled at a single site in Boston, USA, between 29 July and 7 August 2020. Ad26.COV2.S consisted of a replication-incompetent adenovirus type 26 vector by which a prefusion-stabilized SARS-CoV-2 spike protein from the original Wuhan strain was expressed. The sample belongs to a study of Ad26.COV2.S vaccination and SARS-CoV-2 variants (dated by TCRdb to the early 2020s). The study in broad terms: Donors in the vaccine arm were drawn from COV1001, a multicentre, randomized, double-blind, placebo-controlled phase I-IIa trial testing Ad26.COV2.S in healthy adults. Blinding of investigators to trial group allocation was maintained during experiments and outcome assessment. The specificity and breadth of SARS-CoV-2-reactive T cell receptors after Ad26.COV2.S vaccination were assessed by TCRbeta repertoire sequencing. The TCR-sequenced set comprised roughly 30 samples: approximately 19 Ad26.COV2.S vaccine recipients, 5 placebo recipients and 8 SARS-CoV-2 convalescent individuals. Ad26.COV2.S was administered intramuscularly at a dose of 5x10^10 or 1x10^11 viral particles, either as one shot or as two shots given 56 days apart. Trial participants were randomized into five groups of five, in which low-dose or high-dose Ad26.COV2.S was given once or twice, or placebo was given on both occasions. General findings and caveats noted by the study authors: Substantial breadth of spike-specific CD8+ and CD4+ T cell responses was reported after vaccination. Comparable non-spike TCR breadth was observed between vaccine and placebo recipients, consistent with only spike being contained in the vaccine. The study was not powered to compare responses between vaccine doses or regimens. The authors noted that total T cell responses may have been underestimated by the TCR breadth and depth analyses. Compared with placebo recipients, Ad26.COV2.S recipients showed higher spike-specific TCR breadth (P = 0.0014).

The immunoSEQ Assay was used to sequence TCRbeta CDR3 regions. After extraction, genomic DNA underwent amplification by bias-controlled multiplex PCR, followed by high-throughput sequencing. The paper's processing steps were these. Collapsing and filtering of sequences were performed to quantify the absolute abundance of each unique TCRbeta CDR3 region. T cell fraction was estimated by normalization of TCRbeta template counts to usable DNA, with usable DNA being measured through amplification of reference genes present in all nucleated cells. Repertoire TCRs were annotated as SARS-CoV-2-specific by exact matching of V gene, CDR3 amino acid sequence and J gene to a known reactive TCR set. The reference SARS-CoV-2 TCR set came from MIRA and was filtered for enrichment in COVID-19-positive ImmuneCODE repertoires, removing public or cross-reactive TCRs. Based on the MIRA antigens, annotated TCRs were further analysed at the level of specific ORF or position within ORF. Depth was the summed frequency of annotated unique rearrangements, while breadth was defined as annotated unique rearrangements over total unique productive rearrangements. Two-sided Wilcoxon rank-sum tests were used to compare TCR breadth between groups. The immuneACCESS repertoire file appears here via TCRdb, limited to in-frame rearrangements. These files lack a portion of the clones; in checked studies, under half of the deficit traces to unresolved V genes, and the cause of the others is not known. V and J calls and clone size follow that table, whereas D and trimming were derived from the DNA. Counted in this sample were roughly 700,000 clones; 70% to 90% of them appeared once. The top ten hold about 1.5% of the sample.

The germline V gene encodes CDR1 MNHEY and CDR2 SVGEGT. Reading from cysteine to phenylalanine, the CDR3 counts 16 amino acids. Only CDR3 DNA is held: 48 bases, read in frame from base 1. V drops 4 bases and J drops 2 bases, leaving 15 bases in between. The sequence joins TRBV6-2 or TRBV6-3 to TRBJ1-5; possibly the D gene is TRBD1, per 5 matching bases. This TCR was recovered from a person between 18 and 65 years old who received the Ad26.COV2.S COVID-19 vaccine or a placebo. Sequenced material: peripheral blood, taken in a trial of Ad26.COV2.S vaccine versus placebo. The nucleotide sequence is given as TGTGCCAGCAGTTCCCTCGGGGGAGAAGGCAATCAGCCCCAGCATTTT. Protein translation: CASSSLGGEGNQPQHF.